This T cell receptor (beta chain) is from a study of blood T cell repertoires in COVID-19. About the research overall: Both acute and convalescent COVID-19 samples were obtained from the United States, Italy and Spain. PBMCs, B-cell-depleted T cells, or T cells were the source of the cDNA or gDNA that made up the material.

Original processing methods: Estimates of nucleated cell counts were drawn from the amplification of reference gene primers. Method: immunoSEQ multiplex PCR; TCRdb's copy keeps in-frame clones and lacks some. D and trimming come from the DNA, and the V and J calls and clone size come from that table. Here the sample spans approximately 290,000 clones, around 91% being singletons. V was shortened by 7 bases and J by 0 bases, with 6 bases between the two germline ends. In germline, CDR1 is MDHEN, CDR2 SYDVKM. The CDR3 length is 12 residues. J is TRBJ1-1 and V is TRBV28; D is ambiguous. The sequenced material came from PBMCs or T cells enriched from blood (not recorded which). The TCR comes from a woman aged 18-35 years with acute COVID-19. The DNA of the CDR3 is TGTGCCAGCAAAGAGATGAACACTGAAGCTTTCTTT. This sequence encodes CASKEMNTEAFF.